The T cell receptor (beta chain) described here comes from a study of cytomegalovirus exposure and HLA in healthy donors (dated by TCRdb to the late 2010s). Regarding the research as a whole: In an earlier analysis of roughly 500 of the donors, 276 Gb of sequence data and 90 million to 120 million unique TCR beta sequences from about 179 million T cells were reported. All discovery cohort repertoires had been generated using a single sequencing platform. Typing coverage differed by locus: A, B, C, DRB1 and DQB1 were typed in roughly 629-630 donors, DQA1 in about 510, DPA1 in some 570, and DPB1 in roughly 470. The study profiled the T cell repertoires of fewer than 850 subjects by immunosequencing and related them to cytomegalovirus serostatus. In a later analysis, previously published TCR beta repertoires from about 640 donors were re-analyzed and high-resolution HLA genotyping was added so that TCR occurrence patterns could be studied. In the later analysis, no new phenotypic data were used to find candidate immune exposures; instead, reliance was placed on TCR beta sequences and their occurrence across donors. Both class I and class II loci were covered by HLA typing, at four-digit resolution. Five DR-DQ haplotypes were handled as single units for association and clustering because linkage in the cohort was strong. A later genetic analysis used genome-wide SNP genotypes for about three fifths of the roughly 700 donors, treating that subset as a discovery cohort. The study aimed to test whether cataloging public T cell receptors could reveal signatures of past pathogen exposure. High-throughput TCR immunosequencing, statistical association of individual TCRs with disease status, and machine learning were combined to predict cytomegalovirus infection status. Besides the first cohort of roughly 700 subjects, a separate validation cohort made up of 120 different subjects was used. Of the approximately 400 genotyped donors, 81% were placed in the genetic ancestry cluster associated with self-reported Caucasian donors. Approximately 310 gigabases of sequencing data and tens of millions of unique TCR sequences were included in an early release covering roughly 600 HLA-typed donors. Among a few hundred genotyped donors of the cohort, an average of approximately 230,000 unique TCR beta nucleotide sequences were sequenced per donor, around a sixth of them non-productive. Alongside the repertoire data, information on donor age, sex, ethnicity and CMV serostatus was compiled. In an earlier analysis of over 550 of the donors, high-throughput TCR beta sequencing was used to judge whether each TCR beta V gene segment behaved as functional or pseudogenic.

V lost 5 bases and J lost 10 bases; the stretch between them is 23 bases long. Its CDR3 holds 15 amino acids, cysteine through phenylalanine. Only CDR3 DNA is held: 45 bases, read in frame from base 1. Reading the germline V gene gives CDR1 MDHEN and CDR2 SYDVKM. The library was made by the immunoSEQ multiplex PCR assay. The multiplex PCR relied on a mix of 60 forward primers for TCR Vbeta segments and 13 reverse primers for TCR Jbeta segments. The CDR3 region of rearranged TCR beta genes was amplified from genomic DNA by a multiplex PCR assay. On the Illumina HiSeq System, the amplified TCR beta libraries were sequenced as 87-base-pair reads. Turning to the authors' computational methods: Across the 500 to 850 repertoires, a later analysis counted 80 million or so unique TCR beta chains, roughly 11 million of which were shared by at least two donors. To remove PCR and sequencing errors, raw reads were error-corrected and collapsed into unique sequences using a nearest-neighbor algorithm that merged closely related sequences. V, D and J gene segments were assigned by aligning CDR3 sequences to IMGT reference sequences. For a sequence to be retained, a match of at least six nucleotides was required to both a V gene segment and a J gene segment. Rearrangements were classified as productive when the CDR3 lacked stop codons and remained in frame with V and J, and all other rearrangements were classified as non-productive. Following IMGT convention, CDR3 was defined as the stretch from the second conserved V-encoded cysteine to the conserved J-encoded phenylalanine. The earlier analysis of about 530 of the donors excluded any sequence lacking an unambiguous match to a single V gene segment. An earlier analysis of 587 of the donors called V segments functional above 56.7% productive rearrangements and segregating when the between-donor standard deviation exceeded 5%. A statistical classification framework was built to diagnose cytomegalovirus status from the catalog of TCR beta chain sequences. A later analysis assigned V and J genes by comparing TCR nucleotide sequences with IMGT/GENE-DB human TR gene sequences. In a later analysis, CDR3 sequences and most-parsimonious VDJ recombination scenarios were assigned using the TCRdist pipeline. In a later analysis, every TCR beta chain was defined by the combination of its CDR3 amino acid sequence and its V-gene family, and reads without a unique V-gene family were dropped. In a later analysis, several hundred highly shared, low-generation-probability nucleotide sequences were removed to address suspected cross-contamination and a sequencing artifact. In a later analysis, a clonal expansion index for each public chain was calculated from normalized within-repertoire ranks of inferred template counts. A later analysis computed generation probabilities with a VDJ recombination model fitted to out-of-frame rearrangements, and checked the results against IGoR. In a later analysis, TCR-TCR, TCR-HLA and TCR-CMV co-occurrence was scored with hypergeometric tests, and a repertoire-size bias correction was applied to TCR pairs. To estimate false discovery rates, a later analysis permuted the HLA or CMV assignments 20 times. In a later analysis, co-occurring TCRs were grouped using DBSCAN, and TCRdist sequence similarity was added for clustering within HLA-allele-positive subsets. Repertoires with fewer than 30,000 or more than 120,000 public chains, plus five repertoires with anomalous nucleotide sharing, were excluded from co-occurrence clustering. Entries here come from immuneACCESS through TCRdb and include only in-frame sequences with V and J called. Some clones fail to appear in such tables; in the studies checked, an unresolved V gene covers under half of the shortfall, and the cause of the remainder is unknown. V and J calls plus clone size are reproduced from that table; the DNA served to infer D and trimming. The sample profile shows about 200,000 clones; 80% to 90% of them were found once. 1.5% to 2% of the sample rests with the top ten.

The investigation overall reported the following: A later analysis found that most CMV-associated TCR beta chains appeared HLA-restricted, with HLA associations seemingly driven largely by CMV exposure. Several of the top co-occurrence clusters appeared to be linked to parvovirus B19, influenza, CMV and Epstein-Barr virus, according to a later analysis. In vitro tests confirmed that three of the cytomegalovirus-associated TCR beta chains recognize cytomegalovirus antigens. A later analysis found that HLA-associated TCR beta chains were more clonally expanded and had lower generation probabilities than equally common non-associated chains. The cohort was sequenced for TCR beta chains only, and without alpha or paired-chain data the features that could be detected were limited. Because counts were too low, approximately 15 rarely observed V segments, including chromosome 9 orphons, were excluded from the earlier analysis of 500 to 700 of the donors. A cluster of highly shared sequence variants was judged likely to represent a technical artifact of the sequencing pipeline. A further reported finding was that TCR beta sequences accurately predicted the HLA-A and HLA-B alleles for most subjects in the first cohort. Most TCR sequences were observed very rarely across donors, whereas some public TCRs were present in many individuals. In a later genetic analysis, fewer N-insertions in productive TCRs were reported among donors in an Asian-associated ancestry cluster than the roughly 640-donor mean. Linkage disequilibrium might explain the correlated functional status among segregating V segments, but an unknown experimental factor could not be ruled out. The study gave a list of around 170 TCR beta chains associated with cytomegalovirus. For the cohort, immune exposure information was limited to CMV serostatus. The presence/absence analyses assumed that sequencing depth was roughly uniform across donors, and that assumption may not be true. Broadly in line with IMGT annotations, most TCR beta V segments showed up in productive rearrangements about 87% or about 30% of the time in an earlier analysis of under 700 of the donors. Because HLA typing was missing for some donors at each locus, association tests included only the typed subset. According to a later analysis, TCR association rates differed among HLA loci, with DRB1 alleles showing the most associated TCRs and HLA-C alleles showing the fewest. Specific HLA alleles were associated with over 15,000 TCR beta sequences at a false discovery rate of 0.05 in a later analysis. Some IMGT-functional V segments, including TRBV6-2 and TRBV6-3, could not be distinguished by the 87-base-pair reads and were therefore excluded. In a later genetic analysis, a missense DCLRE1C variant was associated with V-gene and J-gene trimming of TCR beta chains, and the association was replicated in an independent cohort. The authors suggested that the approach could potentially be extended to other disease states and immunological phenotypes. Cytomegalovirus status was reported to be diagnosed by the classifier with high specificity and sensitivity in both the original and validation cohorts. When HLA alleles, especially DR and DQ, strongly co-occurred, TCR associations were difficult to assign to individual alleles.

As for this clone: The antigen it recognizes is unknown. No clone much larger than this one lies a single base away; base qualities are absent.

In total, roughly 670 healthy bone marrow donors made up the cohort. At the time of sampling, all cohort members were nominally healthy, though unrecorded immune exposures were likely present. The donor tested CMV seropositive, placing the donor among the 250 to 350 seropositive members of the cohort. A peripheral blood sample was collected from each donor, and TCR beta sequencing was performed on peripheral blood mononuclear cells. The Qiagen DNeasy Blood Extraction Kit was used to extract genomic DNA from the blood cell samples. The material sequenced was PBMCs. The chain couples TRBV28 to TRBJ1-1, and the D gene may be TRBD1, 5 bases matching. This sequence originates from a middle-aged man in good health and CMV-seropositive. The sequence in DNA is TGTGCCAGCAGTGTCGAAACGGGACTACCGACGGGAGCTTTCTTT. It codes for CASSVETGLPTGAFF.